This T cell receptor beta chain derives from a study of CD8+ T cells in alopecia areata. Study findings and constraints: Clonality in lesional scalp, especially alopecia totalis/universalis, exceeded that of normal scalp. In patients, TCRs were shared less clearly than in mice, and HLA may possibly be involved. In scalp samples, resident alphabeta T cells of normal skin are also sequenced.

This CDR3 spans 14 amino acids. V was cut by 2 bases and J by 5 bases, with 12 bases left in between. Germline assignment: CDR1 ENHRY and CDR2 SYGVKD. Treatment meaning: oral pan-JAK inhibitor, 5-10 mg twice daily. CD4+ and CD8+ T cells were sorted from PBMCs stained for CD3, CD4 and CD8. Investigators isolated RNA and reverse transcribed it into cDNA to act as the sequencing template. Clones were sequenced by immunoSEQ multiplex PCR, and TCRdb holds only the in-frame ones, with some missing. The table shows some 180,000 clones, with approximately 50% occurring only once. A remark on this clone: Its antigen is undetermined.

This clonotype was sampled from a human donor with alopecia areata. The rearrangement links TRBV10-3 to TRBJ1-1; the D is unclear. The sample in question was CD8+ T cells sorted from blood, obtained around week 54, from a patient treated with tofacitinib. CDR3: CAISEHSSGTEAFF. The CDR3 DNA reads TGTGCCATCAGTGAGCACAGCAGTGGGACTGAAGCTTTCTTT.